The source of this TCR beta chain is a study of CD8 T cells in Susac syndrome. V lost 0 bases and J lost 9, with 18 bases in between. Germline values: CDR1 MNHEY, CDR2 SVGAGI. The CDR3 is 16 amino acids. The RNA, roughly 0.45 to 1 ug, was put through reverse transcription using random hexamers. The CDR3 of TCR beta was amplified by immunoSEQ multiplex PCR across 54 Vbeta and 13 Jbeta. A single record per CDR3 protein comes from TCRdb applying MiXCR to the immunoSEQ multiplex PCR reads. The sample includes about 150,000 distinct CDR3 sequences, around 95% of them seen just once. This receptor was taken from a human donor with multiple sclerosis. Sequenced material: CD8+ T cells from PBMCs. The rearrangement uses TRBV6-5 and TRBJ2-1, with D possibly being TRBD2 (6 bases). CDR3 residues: CASSYSGGEGFGEQFF. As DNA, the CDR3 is TGTGCCAGCAGTTACTCAGGCGGGGAAGGGTTCGGTGAGCAGTTCTTC.